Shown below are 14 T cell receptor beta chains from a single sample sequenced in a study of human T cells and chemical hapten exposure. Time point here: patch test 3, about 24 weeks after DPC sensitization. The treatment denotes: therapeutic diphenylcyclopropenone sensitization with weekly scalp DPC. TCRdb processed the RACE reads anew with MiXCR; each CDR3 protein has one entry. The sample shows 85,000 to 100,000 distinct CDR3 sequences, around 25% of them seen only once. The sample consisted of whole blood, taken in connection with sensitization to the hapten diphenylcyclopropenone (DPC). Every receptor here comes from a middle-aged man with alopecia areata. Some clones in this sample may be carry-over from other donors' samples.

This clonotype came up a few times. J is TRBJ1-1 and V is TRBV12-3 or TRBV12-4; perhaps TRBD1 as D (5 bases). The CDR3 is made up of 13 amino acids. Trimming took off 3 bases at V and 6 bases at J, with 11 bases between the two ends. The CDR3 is CASSLGGGAEAFF. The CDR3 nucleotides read TGTGCCAGCAGTTTGGGGGGGGGGGCTGAAGCTTTCTTT.

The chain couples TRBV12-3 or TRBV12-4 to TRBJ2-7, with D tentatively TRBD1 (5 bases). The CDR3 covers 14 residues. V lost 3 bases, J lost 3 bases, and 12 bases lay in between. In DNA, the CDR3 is TGTGCCAGCAGTTTGAATGGGGCGTTCTACGAGCAGTACTTC. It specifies CASSLNGAFYEQYF.

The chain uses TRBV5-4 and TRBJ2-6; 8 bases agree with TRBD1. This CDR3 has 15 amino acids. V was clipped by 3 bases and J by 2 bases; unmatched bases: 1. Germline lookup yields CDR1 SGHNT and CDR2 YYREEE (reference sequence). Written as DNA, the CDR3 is TGTGCCAGCAGCTCACAGGGGGCTGGGGCCAACGTCCTGACTTTC. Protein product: CASSSQGAGANVLTF. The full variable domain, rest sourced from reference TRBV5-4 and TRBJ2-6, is ETGVTQSPTHLIKTRGQQVTLRCSSQSGHNTVSWYQQALGQGPQFIFQYYREEENGRGNFPPRFSGLQFPNYSSELNVNALELDDSALYLCASSSQGAGANVLTFGAGSRLTVL.

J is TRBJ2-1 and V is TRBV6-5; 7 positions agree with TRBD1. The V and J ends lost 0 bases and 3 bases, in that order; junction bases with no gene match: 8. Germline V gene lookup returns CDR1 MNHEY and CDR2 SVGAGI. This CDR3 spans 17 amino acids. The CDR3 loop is CASSYSTTGTDYNEQFF. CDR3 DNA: TGTGCCAGCAGTTACTCGACGACCGGGACAGACTACAATGAGCAGTTCTTC.

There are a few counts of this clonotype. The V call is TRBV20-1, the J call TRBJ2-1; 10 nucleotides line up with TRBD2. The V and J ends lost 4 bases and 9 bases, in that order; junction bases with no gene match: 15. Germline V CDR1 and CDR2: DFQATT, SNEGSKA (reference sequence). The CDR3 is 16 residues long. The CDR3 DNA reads TGCAGTGCTATCCCCTATTTACTAGCGGGACCAGCTGAGCAGTTCTTC. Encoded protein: CSAIPYLLAGPAEQFF.

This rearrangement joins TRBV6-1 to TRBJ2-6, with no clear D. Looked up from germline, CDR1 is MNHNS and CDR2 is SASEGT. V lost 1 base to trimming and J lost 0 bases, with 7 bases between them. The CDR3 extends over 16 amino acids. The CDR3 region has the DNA TGTGCCAGCAGTGAAGTTTGGAGCTCTGGGGCCAACGTCCTGACTTTC. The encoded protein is CASSEVWSSGANVLTF.

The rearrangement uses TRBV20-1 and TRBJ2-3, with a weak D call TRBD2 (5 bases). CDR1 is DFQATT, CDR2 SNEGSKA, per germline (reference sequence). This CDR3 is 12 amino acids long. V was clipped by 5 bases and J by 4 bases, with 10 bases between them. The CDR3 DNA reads TGCAGTGCTTCCACGGACTCAGATACGCAGTATTTT. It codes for CSASTDSDTQYF.

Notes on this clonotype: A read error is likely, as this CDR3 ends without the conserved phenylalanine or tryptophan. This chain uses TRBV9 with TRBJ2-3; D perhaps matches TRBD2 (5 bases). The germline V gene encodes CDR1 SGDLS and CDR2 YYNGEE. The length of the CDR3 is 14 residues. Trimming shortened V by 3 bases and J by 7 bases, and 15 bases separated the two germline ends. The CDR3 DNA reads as TGTGCCAGCAGCGGTACTAGTCAGGTGAATACGCAGTATTCT. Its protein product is CASSGTSQVNTQYS.

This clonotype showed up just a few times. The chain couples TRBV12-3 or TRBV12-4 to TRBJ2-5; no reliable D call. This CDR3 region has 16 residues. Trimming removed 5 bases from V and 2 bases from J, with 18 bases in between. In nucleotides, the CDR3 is TGTGCCAGCAGTCTTGGCCGGGTACAGATACAAGAGACCCAGTACTTC. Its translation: CASSLGRVQIQETQYF.

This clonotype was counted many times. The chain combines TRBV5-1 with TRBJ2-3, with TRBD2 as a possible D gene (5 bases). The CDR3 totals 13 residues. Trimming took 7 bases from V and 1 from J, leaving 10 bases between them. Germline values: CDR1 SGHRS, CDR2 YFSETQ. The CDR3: CASRERGTDTQYF. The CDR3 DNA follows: TGCGCCAGCCGGGAAAGGGGCACAGATACGCAGTATTTT.

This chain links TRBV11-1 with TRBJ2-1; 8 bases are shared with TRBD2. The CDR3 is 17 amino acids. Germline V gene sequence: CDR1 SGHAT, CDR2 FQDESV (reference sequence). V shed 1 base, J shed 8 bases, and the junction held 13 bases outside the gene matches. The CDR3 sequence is CASSLGAGVGITDEQFF. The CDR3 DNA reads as TGTGCCAGCAGCTTAGGAGCGGGAGTGGGGATTACGGATGAGCAGTTCTTC.

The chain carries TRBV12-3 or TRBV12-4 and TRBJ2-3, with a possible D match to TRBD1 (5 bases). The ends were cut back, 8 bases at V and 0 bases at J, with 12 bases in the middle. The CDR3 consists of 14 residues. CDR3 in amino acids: CASRPAGSTDTQYF. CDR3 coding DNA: TGTGCCAGCCGGCCAGCAGGGAGCACAGATACGCAGTATTTT.

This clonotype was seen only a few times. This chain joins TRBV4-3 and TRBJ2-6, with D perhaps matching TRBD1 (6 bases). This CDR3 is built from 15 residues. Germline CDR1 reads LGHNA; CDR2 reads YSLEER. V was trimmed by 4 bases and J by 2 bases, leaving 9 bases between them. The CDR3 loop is CASSRGQPGANVLTF. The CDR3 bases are TGCGCCAGCAGCCGCGGACAGCCTGGGGCCAACGTCCTGACTTTC.

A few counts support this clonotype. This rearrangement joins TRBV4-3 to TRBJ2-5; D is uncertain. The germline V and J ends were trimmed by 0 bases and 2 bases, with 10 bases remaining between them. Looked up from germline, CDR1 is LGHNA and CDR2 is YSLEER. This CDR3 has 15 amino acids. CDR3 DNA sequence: TGCGCCAGCAGCCAAGATCTAGGCAGACAAGAGACCCAGTACTTC. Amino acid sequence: CASSQDLGRQETQYF.